This T cell receptor beta chain was retrieved from a study of blood T cells in healthy people across ages. The second PCR ran about 6 to 12 cycles with a sample-barcoded 5' primer and J-beta primers. TCRdb analysed the 5' RACE reads with MiXCR anew, one entry per CDR3 protein. The sample includes about 1.4 million distinct CDR3 sequences, around 59% seen only once; the top ten take 6.5% to 8%. CDR3 size: 14 residues. The germline V gene has CDR1 MNHNS and CDR2 SASEGT. This clonotype was counted a few times. The sequence was obtained from a man younger than 30 in good health. The chain is built from TRBV6-1 and TRBJ2-4; 8 bases align to TRBD1. The J call may be faulty, since TRBJ2-7 better matches the DNA end. Sequencing input: blood. CDR3 loop: CASSEWDRSYEQYF. CDR3 in DNA: TGTGCCAGCAGTGAATGGGACAGGTCCTACGAGCAGTACTTC.